These 27 T cell receptor beta chains were sequenced from one sample in a study of cytomegalovirus exposure and HLA in healthy donors (dated by TCRdb to the late 2010s). Libraries were prepared through the immunoSEQ multiplex PCR assay. For the multiplex PCR, a mixture combining 60 forward primers for TCR Vbeta segments and 13 reverse primers for TCR Jbeta segments was used. What TCRdb holds here is the immuneACCESS table cut down to in-frame rearrangements. Part of the clones is not present; checked against another copy, under half of the missing clones reflect an unresolved V gene, and the others are unexplained. This sample has more than 95,000 clones in its table, and approximately 80% of those were observed once. The ten largest clones add up to 1% to 1.5% of the sample. Material: PBMCs. The receptors derive from a man younger than 45 in good health and CMV-seronegative.

In DNA, the CDR3 is TGTGCCAGCAGCTTTGTAATGGTAGGCGGCTCCTCTGGAAACACCATATATTTT. It encodes CASSFVMVGGSSGNTIYF. V is TRBV5-6 and J is TRBJ1-3; D remains ambiguous. With 2 bases removed from V and 0 bases from J, the gap between germline ends came to 18 bases. Germline V gene sequence: CDR1 SGHDT, CDR2 YYEEEE. There are 18 residues in the CDR3.

The chain joins TRBV18 to TRBJ2-3, with 10 bases matching TRBD2. The CDR3 extends over 17 amino acids. The V and J ends lost 2 bases and 5 bases, in that order; junction bases with no gene match: 10. Germline lookup yields CDR1 KGHSH and CDR2 LQKENI. Here the CDR3 reads CASSPGLAGVLGDTQYF. For the CDR3, the DNA is TGTGCCAGCTCACCAGGGCTAGCGGGAGTATTAGGAGATACGCAGTATTTT.

The chain links TRBV5-1 to TRBJ2-5; D call uncertain. V lost 0 bases, J lost 3 bases, and 6 bases lay in between. The CDR3 extends over 13 amino acids. From germline, CDR1 is SGHRS and CDR2 YFSETQ. CDR3 protein: CASSLGLEETQYF. CDR3 in DNA: TGCGCCAGCAGCTTGGGGCTTGAAGAGACCCAGTACTTC.

This clone was recorded a few times. J is TRBJ1-6 and V is TRBV27; D is uncertain. Trimming shortened V by 7 bases and J by 10 bases, and 17 bases separated the two germline ends. The CDR3 is 14 residues long. Per germline, CDR1 MNHEY and CDR2 SMNVEV (reference sequence). The CDR3 region is CASTEGRIRSPLHF. In nucleotides, the CDR3 is TGTGCCAGCACCGAGGGTCGGATCCGATCACCCCTCCACTTT.

This rearrangement joins TRBV19 to TRBJ1-5; D is unresolved. Germline CDR1 LNHDA, CDR2 SQIVND (reference sequence). The CDR3 totals 15 residues. The ends were cut back, 3 bases at V and 2 bases at J, with 11 bases in the middle. The CDR3 DNA follows: TGTGCCAGTAGTATCCAGATCAGTGGCAATCAGCCCCAGCATTTT. Its protein product is CASSIQISGNQPQHF.

This rearrangement joins TRBV9 to TRBJ1-4; possible D gene TRBD1, 6 bases. V was clipped by 3 bases and J by 5 bases, with 14 bases between them. CDR3 length: 15 residues. Germline loops: CDR1 SGDLS, CDR2 YYNGEE. The CDR3 is CASSDYRVGNEKLFF. In DNA, the CDR3 is TGTGCCAGCAGCGACTACAGGGTGGGAAATGAAAAACTGTTTTTT.

The chain recombines TRBV6-5 with TRBJ2-7; the D gene is possibly TRBD2 (6 bases). The CDR3 runs to 16 residues. CDR1 is MNHEY and CDR2 is SVGAGI in the germline V gene. The V gene lost 0 bases and the J gene lost 7 bases, with 19 bases spanning the gap. This CDR3 reads CASSYSGGEVAREQYF. The CDR3, as DNA: TGTGCCAGCAGTTACTCGGGCGGGGAAGTGGCTCGTGAGCAGTACTTC.

This rearrangement joins TRBV7-2 to TRBJ2-5; TRBD1 agrees at 9 bases. The germline V gene has CDR1 SGHTA and CDR2 FQGNSA. V was pared by 5 bases and J by 5 bases, with 15 bases of the junction left unmatched. This CDR3 spans 17 amino acids. The DNA of the CDR3 is TGTGCCAGCAGCCACCAACTCACAGGGGGCTTCGGGGAGACCCAGTACTTC. Amino acid sequence: CASSHQLTGGFGETQYF. Variable domain in full (rest from reference TRBV7-2 and TRBJ2-5): GAGVSQSPSNKVTEKGKDVELRCDPISGHTALYWYRQSLGQGLEFLIYFQGNSAPDKSGLPSDRFSAERTGGSVSTLTIQRTQQEDSAVYLCASSHQLTGGFGETQYFGPGTRLLVL.

This chain uses TRBV6-5 with TRBJ2-7, with D tentatively TRBD2 (6 bases). There are 13 residues in the CDR3. CDR1 and CDR2 from the germline V gene are MNHEY and SVGAGI. V lost 5 bases and J 5 bases, leaving 13 bases between the germline ends. The CDR3 DNA follows: TGTGCCAGCAGTCGGGTGGGAGGAGACGAGCAGTACTTC. It specifies CASSRVGGDEQYF.

The rearrangement links TRBV5-1 to TRBJ2-1; no firm D call. Trimming pared 0 bases from V and 6 bases from J, leaving 7 bases between. Looked up from germline, CDR1 is SGHRS and CDR2 is YFSETQ. This CDR3 has 13 amino acids. CDR3 in amino acids: CASSLDNSNEQFF. DNA of the CDR3: TGCGCCAGCAGCTTGGACAATTCCAATGAGCAGTTCTTC.

This chain links TRBV10-1 with TRBJ2-7, with 8 bases matching TRBD2. The CDR3 contains 15 residues. Germline V CDR1 and CDR2: WNHNN, SYGVQD (reference sequence). Trimming took 8 bases from V and 5 from J; bases not matched to a gene: 14. CDR3 in amino acids: CASGAPRTGGDEQYF. The CDR3 DNA follows: TGCGCCAGCGGGGCCCCGAGGACGGGGGGGGACGAGCAGTACTTC.

CDR3: CASSVVDSSYEQYF. CDR3 nucleotide sequence: TGTGCCAGCAGCGTAGTCGACAGCTCCTACGAGCAGTACTTC. The gene calls are TRBV9 and TRBJ2-7, with D perhaps matching TRBD1 (5 bases). V was cut by 0 bases and J by 0 bases, with 7 bases left in between. Per the germline V gene, CDR1 is SGDLS and CDR2 is YYNGEE. The CDR3 has 14 amino acids.

The chain links TRBV29-1 to TRBJ1-1; 7 nucleotides agree with TRBD1. The CDR3 has 15 residues. CDR1 is SQVTM, CDR2 ANQGSEA, per germline. Trimming took 5 bases from V and 5 from J; bases not matched to a gene: 14. CDR3 sequence: CSVQKTGLGRTEAFF. As DNA, the CDR3 is TGCAGCGTTCAAAAGACAGGGCTGGGAAGGACTGAAGCTTTCTTT.

This clone appeared a single time. The V gene is TRBV5-1, the J gene TRBJ2-1; 7 bases fit TRBD1. The CDR3 has 14 residues. Germline V gene lookup returns CDR1 SGHRS and CDR2 YFSETQ. V was pared by 2 bases and J by 7 bases, with 6 bases of the junction left unmatched. CDR3 sequence: CASSFGTDRNEQFF. CDR3 DNA: TGCGCCAGCAGCTTCGGGACAGACAGGAATGAGCAGTTCTTC.

V usage is TRBV28 and J usage is TRBJ1-2; 7 positions agree with TRBD1. After removal of 4 bases from V and 2 bases from J, the junction contained 1 base not matched to a gene. Per germline, CDR1 MDHEN and CDR2 SYDVKM. This CDR3 comprises 13 residues. The CDR3 loop reads CASSSGQNYGYTF. CDR3 DNA sequence: TGTGCCAGCAGTTCGGGACAGAACTATGGCTACACCTTC.

The gene calls are TRBV27 and TRBJ1-1; D perhaps matches TRBD1 (6 bases). Trimming shortened V by 1 base and J by 0 bases, and 12 bases separated the two germline ends. CDR3 size: 16 residues. Germline V gene data show CDR1 as MNHEY and CDR2 as SMNVEV (reference sequence). CDR3 sequence (DNA): TGTGCCAGCAGTTTATTGGCAGGGGTGGTGAACACTGAAGCTTTCTTT. It encodes CASSLLAGVVNTEAFF.

The V call is TRBV11-3, the J call TRBJ2-5; 9 nucleotides agree with TRBD2. The CDR3 has 19 amino acids. From germline, CDR1 is SGHNT and CDR2 YENEEA. The J segment lost 1 base and the V segment lost 1 base, leaving 13 bases of the junction unmatched. The CDR3 region is CASSLVVLAGFSVQETQYF. The CDR3 region has the DNA TGTGCCAGCAGCTTAGTCGTCCTAGCGGGGTTCTCCGTCCAAGAGACCCAGTACTTC.

V and J are TRBV6-6 and TRBJ1-2; a weak D match, TRBD1 (5 bases). CDR3 size: 14 residues. CDR1 and CDR2 from the germline V gene are MNHNY and SVGAGI (reference sequence). V was pared by 2 bases and J by 6 bases, with 13 bases between. The CDR3 sequence: CASSYAGLENGYTF. The CDR3 DNA sequence: TGTGCCAGCAGTTACGCAGGGCTTGAAAATGGCTACACCTTC.

The chain combines TRBV5-1 with TRBJ1-1; D not certain. The CDR3 is made up of 16 amino acids. Germline values: CDR1 SGHRS, CDR2 YFSETQ. V was clipped by 5 bases and J by 3 bases, with 20 bases between them. CDR3 bases: TGCGCCAGCAGTTTAAACACCTTCCCGAGGGACACTGAAGCTTTCTTT. Translating gives CASSLNTFPRDTEAFF. Full variable domain (remainder filled in from reference TRBV5-1 and TRBJ1-1): KAGVTQTPRYLIKTRGQQVTLSCSPISGHRSVSWYQQTPGQGLQFLFEYFSETQRNKGNFPGRFSGRQFSNSRSEMNVSTLELGDSALYLCASSLNTFPRDTEAFFGQGTRLTVV.

The rearrangement links TRBV6-5 to TRBJ1-1; D may be TRBD1 (5 bases). Trimming removed 2 bases from V and 10 bases from J, with 14 bases in between. The CDR3 sequence is 13 residues long. Germline V CDR1 and CDR2: MNHEY, SVGAGI. The CDR3 here is CASSYAPGGAAFF. The CDR3 DNA is TGTGCCAGCAGTTACGCCCCGGGAGGGGCAGCTTTCTTT.

The chain employs TRBV9 and TRBJ2-7; no firm D call. There are 16 residues in the CDR3. Germline V CDR1 and CDR2: SGDLS, YYNGEE. The V gene lost 0 bases and the J gene lost 1 base, with 14 bases spanning the gap. The CDR3 DNA reads TGTGCCAGCAGCGTAGATGGGCAGGCTGAATCCTACGAGCAGTACTTC. This translates into CASSVDGQAESYEQYF. Looking up the rest from reference TRBV9 and TRBJ2-7 gives the full variable domain: DSGVTQTPKHLITATGQRVTLRCSPRSGDLSVYWYQQSLDQGLQFLIQYYNGEERAKGNILERFSAQQFPDLHSELNLSSLELGDSALYFCASSVDGQAESYEQYFGPGTRLTVT.

The chain recombines TRBV7-9 with TRBJ2-1; perhaps TRBD2 as D (6 bases). V lost 2 bases and J 12 bases, leaving 14 bases between the germline ends. CDR3 size: 13 residues. Germline values: CDR1 SEHNR, CDR2 FQNEAQ (reference sequence). The CDR3 DNA reads as TGTGCCAGCAGCTTAAGGGAGACTAGTATGCAGTTCTTC. Protein sequence: CASSLRETSMQFF.

As concerns this clone: The sample holds other DNA sequences that translate to the same CDR3. CDR3 sequence reads: CASSRRGAYEQYF. The CDR3 DNA follows: TGTGCCAGCAGCCGCCGGGGGGCCTACGAGCAGTACTTC. The chain carries TRBV27 and TRBJ2-7; 7 nucleotides agree with TRBD2. The CDR3 covers 13 residues. Per the germline V gene, CDR1 is MNHEY and CDR2 is SMNVEV (reference sequence). Unmatched junction bases numbered 4, after V lost 6 bases and J lost 2 bases.

This chain uses TRBV2 with TRBJ1-1; TRBD1 matches 10 bases. Germline V gives CDR1 SNHLY, CDR2 FYNNEI. With 6 bases clipped from V and 5 bases from J, the junction kept 12 bases outside the gene matches. This CDR3 comprises 16 residues. CDR3 region: CASSFLWTGGGTEAFF. The CDR3 bases are TGTGCCAGCAGCTTTTTGTGGACAGGGGGTGGTACTGAAGCTTTCTTT.

This sequence joins TRBV9 and TRBJ1-5; maybe TRBD1 (6 bases). Trimming took 3 bases from V and 7 from J, leaving 14 bases between them. The length of the CDR3 is 14 residues. The germline CDR1 and CDR2 sequences are SGDLS and YYNGEE. Here the CDR3 reads CASSEQGLGQPQHF. CDR3 nucleotide sequence: TGTGCCAGCAGCGAACAGGGATTGGGCCAGCCCCAGCATTTT. Filled out from reference TRBV9 and TRBJ1-5, the complete variable domain reads DSGVTQTPKHLITATGQRVTLRCSPRSGDLSVYWYQQSLDQGLQFLIQYYNGEERAKGNILERFSAQQFPDLHSELNLSSLELGDSALYFCASSEQGLGQPQHFGDGTRLSIL.

The chain is built from TRBV5-6 and TRBJ2-1, with 10 bases that match TRBD2. The CDR3 consists of 18 residues. V dropped 3 bases and J dropped 5; count of bases not matched to a gene: 14. Per the germline V gene, CDR1 is SGHDT and CDR2 is YYEEEE. The CDR3 here is CASSYRTPVAGGNNEQFF. The CDR3 DNA sequence: TGTGCCAGCAGCTATAGGACCCCGGTAGCGGGAGGAAACAATGAGCAGTTCTTC.

The rearrangement uses TRBV5-4 and TRBJ2-1; 10 nucleotides align to TRBD2. This CDR3 contains 17 residues. The V gene's germline CDR1 is SGHNT and CDR2 YYREEE (reference sequence). V lost 4 bases, J lost 5 bases, and 12 bases stayed unmatched. DNA of the CDR3: TGTGCCAGCAGCCTGGCGGCTAGCGGGGGTGATCACAATGAGCAGTTCTTC. It specifies CASSLAASGGDHNEQFF.